These T cell receptor beta chains were read from a single sample in a study of CD8+CD57+ T cells in acquired aplastic anemia. TCRdb recomputed calls from the reads with MiXCR, one row per CDR3 protein. This table has 150,000 to 200,000 distinct CDR3 sequences, 70% to 75% appearing once. Sequenced input: sorted CD4+, CD8+, or CD8+CD57+ T cells (not recorded which) from PBMCs. Every receptor here comes from a human donor with aplastic anemia. The CDR3 runs from the conserved cysteine through the conserved F or W. The D gene is left open where the match is weak. Not all rows give a size; the values are once, few, many and, for expanded clones, a class.

V	size	D	J	DNA	CDR3
TRBV7-3	.	TRBD1	TRBJ1-6	TGTGCCAGCAGCCAATTGACAGGGGGGAATTCACCCCTCCACTTT	CASSQLTGGNSPLHF
TRBV6-6	.	.	TRBJ1-4	TGTGCCAGCAGTTACGGTGCAGGGAAGGTAAAACTGTTTTTT	CASSYGAGKVKLFF
TRBV24-1	.	TRBD1	TRBJ2-1	TGTGCCACCAGTGATGGGGGACAGGACTCCTACAATGAGCAGTTCTTC	CATSDGGQDSYNEQFF
TRBV20-1	.	.	TRBJ1-1	TGCAGTGCTAGTATGGAACCAGCTAGAGCTTTCTTT	CSASMEPARAFF
TRBV2	many	.	TRBJ1-5	TGTGCCAGCAGTGAAAATTTGCGAGGGGGAATCAGCAATCAGCCCCAGCATTTT	CASSENLRGGISNQPQHF
TRBV29-1	.	.	TRBJ1-6	TGCAGCGTCCGGGCGGCTTCGAATTCACCCCTCCACTTT	CSVRAASNSPLHF
TRBV20-1	.	.	TRBJ2-3	TGCAGTGCTAGCCGCGGGGCGCACACAGATACGCAGTATTTT	CSASRGAHTDTQYF
TRBV15	once	TRBD2	TRBJ2-5	TGTACCACCAGCACCCGCACGGGGGGGGAGACCCAGTACTTC	CTTSTRTGGETQYF
TRBV7-9	.	.	TRBJ2-7	TGTGCCAGCAGCTTGCGGCAGGGTAACCACGAGCAGTACTTC	CASSLRQGNHEQYF
TRBV7-9	few	TRBD2	TRBJ2-3	TGTGCCAGCAGCTCTCGGGAGGCCAACACAGATACGCAGTATTTT	CASSSREANTDTQYF
TRBV29-1	few	TRBD2	TRBJ2-3	TGCAGCGTCACACCTCCTGGGGGGGGCACAGATACGCAGTATTTT	CSVTPPGGGTDTQYF
TRBV6-4	many	.	TRBJ2-3	TGTGCCAGCAGTTTAGCGGATAGCACAGATACGCAGTATTTT	CASSLADSTDTQYF
TRBV20-1	.	TRBD1	TRBJ2-7	TGCAGTGCTAGAGATCCCCAGGGGGCCTCCTACGAGCAGTACTTC	CSARDPQGASYEQYF
TRBV19	.	.	TRBJ2-2	TGTGCCAGTAGTATAGCGGGGGAGCTGTTTTTT	CASSIAGELFF
TRBV2	.	TRBD1	TRBJ2-7	TGTGCCATTGGGACAGGTTGGTACGAGCAGTACTTC	CAIGTGWYEQYF
TRBV20-1	.	TRBD1	TRBJ1-6	TGCAGTGCTAGTACCGGGACAGGGAATTCACCCCTCCACTTT	CSASTGTGNSPLHF
TRBV19	.	.	TRBJ1-5	TGTGCCAGTAGTATTGTGGACAATCAGCCCCAGCATTTT	CASSIVDNQPQHF
TRBV19	.	.	TRBJ1-2	TGTGCCAGTAGTGAGAACTATGGCTACACCTTC	CASSENYGYTF
TRBV2	.	.	TRBJ1-2	TGTGCCGGACACAGGCCCTATGGCTACACCTTC	CAGHRPYGYTF
TRBV19	.	.	TRBJ1-2	TGTGCCAGTAGTATCGGACCGGGGGGTCACTATGGCTACACCTTC	CASSIGPGGHYGYTF
TRBV7-2	.	.	TRBJ1-3	TGTGCCAGCAGCTTAGGGGGGAACCGGGTAAACACCATATATTTT	CASSLGGNRVNTIYF
TRBV4-3	.	TRBD2	TRBJ2-3	TGCGCCAGCAGCCAAGACCTTGGCGGGGGGGCGACAGATACGCAGTATTTT	CASSQDLGGGATDTQYF
TRBV20-1	.	.	TRBJ2-3	TGCAGTGCTAGACGAGGGAGCGGTAGCACAGATACGCAGTATTTT	CSARRGSGSTDTQYF
TRBV12-3/TRBV12-4	once	.	TRBJ2-7	TGTGCCAGCAGTTTGCTCGAGGGGCACGGCGAGCAGTACTTC	CASSLLEGHGEQYF
TRBV7-9	few	.	TRBJ2-7	TGTGCCAGCAGCTTAGCTGCGCCAGCCGAGCAGTACTTC	CASSLAAPAEQYF
TRBV10-3	.	TRBD1	TRBJ2-2	TGTGCCATCGGACAAACAGGGGGACGTGCTGGCGGGGAGCTGGTTTTT	CAIGQTGGRAGGELVF